One and the same sample provided the 25 T cell receptor beta chains below, sequenced in a study of cytomegalovirus exposure and HLA in healthy donors. PCR involved 60 Vbeta and 13 Jbeta primers. Generated by immunoSEQ multiplex PCR, the TCRdb table keeps only in-frame clones and is missing some. The table has 85,000 to 100,000 clones, over 65% seen once. The specimen was PBMCs. Receptors were obtained from a man aged 35 to 55 in good health and CMV-seronegative.

The gene calls are TRBV30 and TRBJ1-1; TRBD1 matches 7 bases. This CDR3 contains 11 residues. In germline, CDR1 is GTSNPN, CDR2 SVGIG (reference sequence). Trimming at V came to 5 bases and at J to 8 bases, leaving 5 bases not matched to a gene. As DNA, the CDR3 is TGTGCCTGGGGGGACAGCCTCGAAGCTTTCTTT. As protein: CAWGDSLEAFF.

This clone occurred a few times. The V call is TRBV10-3, the J call TRBJ1-6; D perhaps matches TRBD1 (6 bases). CDR3 size: 15 residues. Deletions cut 8 bases from V and 0 bases from J, with 11 bases between. Germline V gene sequence: CDR1 ENHRY, CDR2 SYGVKD. This CDR3 reads CAIGTQSSYNSPLHF. In DNA, the CDR3 is TGTGCCATCGGGACACAGAGCTCCTATAATTCACCCCTCCACTTT.

In its sample, this clone was seen a few times. The chain employs TRBV2 and TRBJ1-6, with 10 bases identical to TRBD1. From germline, CDR1 is SNHLY and CDR2 FYNNEI. The CDR3 sequence is 15 residues long. J was trimmed by 6 bases and V by 6 bases; bases with no gene match: 5. CDR3 sequence (DNA): TGTGCCAGCAGGTGGACAGGGGGTACTAATTCACCCCTCCACTTT. This gives the protein CASRWTGGTNSPLHF.

This clone was seen more than once but under ten times. The chain employs TRBV5-1 and TRBJ1-1; the D is unclear. The length of the CDR3 is 15 residues. V was clipped by 1 base and J by 5 bases, with 15 bases between them. In germline, CDR1 is SGHRS, CDR2 YFSETQ. The CDR3 protein is CASSLPPGVGTEAFF. CDR3 nucleotides: TGCGCCAGCAGCTTGCCCCCAGGTGTTGGAACTGAAGCTTTCTTT.

The chain uses TRBV6-5 and TRBJ2-7; possibly TRBD1 for D (6 bases). Germline CDR1 is MNHEY and CDR2 is SVGAGI. This CDR3 comprises 14 residues. The germline V and J ends were trimmed by 6 bases and 0 bases, with 12 bases remaining between them. As DNA, the CDR3 is TGTGCCAGCAGACCCCGACAGGTCTCCTACGAGCAGTACTTC. It specifies CASRPRQVSYEQYF.

Only a few counts were recorded for this clone. The V gene is TRBV27, the J gene TRBJ1-6; 8 bases align to TRBD1. With V trimmed by 7 bases and J by 10 bases, 18 bases remained unmatched. This CDR3 is 17 amino acids long. Looked up from germline, CDR1 is MNHEY and CDR2 is SMNVEV (reference sequence). CDR3 DNA: TGTGCCAGCACCTACGCGGGTGCAGGGGGCAGATCCTCACCCCTCCACTTT. It yields the protein CASTYAGAGGRSSPLHF.

V usage is TRBV12-5 and J usage is TRBJ2-7; 8 nucleotides line up with TRBD1. CDR1 and CDR2 (germline): LGHNT, FRNRAP. Trimming removed 9 bases from V and 3 bases from J; junction bases left unmatched: 4. CDR3 length equals 12 residues. The chain's CDR3 is CARMDRDYEQYF. The CDR3 coding sequence is TGTGCTAGGATGGACAGGGACTACGAGCAGTACTTC.

The CDR3 coding sequence is TGTGCCAGCAGTGAAGGATATCTAGGTCAGCCCCAGCATTTT. Its protein product is CASSEGYLGQPQHF. The chain employs TRBV2 and TRBJ1-5; D is undetermined. CDR3 length: 14 residues. V was clipped by 1 base and J by 6 bases, with 10 bases between them. Germline V gene sequence: CDR1 SNHLY, CDR2 FYNNEI.

The V call is TRBV6-1, the J call TRBJ1-3; 8 positions match TRBD1. Germline V gives CDR1 MNHNS, CDR2 SASEGT. Trimming removed 5 bases from V and 1 base from J; junction bases left unmatched: 4. This CDR3 has 15 residues. This CDR3 is CASSLWTGSGNTIYF. The CDR3 region has the DNA TGTGCCAGCAGTCTGTGGACAGGGTCTGGAAACACCATATATTTT.

The CDR3 sequence is CASSSGRERSYEQYF. CDR3 in DNA: TGTGCCAGCAGCTCCGGGCGGGAGAGATCCTACGAGCAGTACTTC. V gene TRBV5-4 combines with J gene TRBJ2-7, with 7 bases identical to TRBD2. CDR1 and CDR2 (germline): SGHNT, YYREEE (reference sequence). The CDR3 totals 15 residues. V lost 3 bases to trimming and J lost 1 base; unmatched junction nucleotides: 7.

This chain uses TRBV10-3 with TRBJ1-4; 9 bases match TRBD1. The CDR3 covers 14 residues. With V trimmed by 3 bases and J by 8 bases, 4 bases remained unmatched. Germline V gene lookup returns CDR1 ENHRY and CDR2 SYGVKD. The DNA for the CDR3 is TGTGCCATCAGTGAAAGGACAGGGGTCGAAAAACTGTTTTTT. This encodes CAISERTGVEKLFF.

The gene calls are TRBV10-2 and TRBJ2-7; D might be TRBD2 (6 bases). Germline-derived CDR1 and CDR2 are WSHSY and SAAADI. V dropped 2 bases and J dropped 3 bases, with 8 bases sitting between them. The CDR3 extends over 13 amino acids. The CDR3 reads CASSEREVYEQYF. The CDR3 DNA reads as TGCGCCAGCAGTGAGAGGGAGGTCTACGAGCAGTACTTC.

The chain links TRBV5-1 to TRBJ2-6; tentatively, D is TRBD1 (5 bases). V shed 1 base and J shed 0 bases, with 11 bases lying between them. This CDR3 comprises 17 residues. Germline CDR1 is SGHRS and CDR2 is YFSETQ. This CDR3 reads CASSLTGLSSGANVLTF. In DNA form, the CDR3 reads TGCGCCAGCAGCTTGACAGGCCTTAGCTCTGGGGCCAACGTCCTGACTTTC.

The chain combines TRBV18 with TRBJ2-5; D is unclear. V was clipped by 3 bases and J by 0 bases, with 5 bases between them. CDR1 is KGHSH, CDR2 LQKENI, per germline. The CDR3 is made up of 13 amino acids. CDR3 amino acids: CASSPQYQETQYF. Written as DNA, the CDR3 is TGTGCCAGCTCACCCCAGTACCAAGAGACCCAGTACTTC.

The chain recombines TRBV5-1 with TRBJ2-4; D may be TRBD1 (6 bases). The CDR3 consists of 14 residues. The V end lost 4 bases, the J end lost 3 bases, and 11 bases lay between the germline ends. Germline V gene data show CDR1 as SGHRS and CDR2 as YFSETQ. CDR3 DNA sequence: TGCGCCAGCAGCGCTGAAGGGGGCAAAAACATTCAGTACTTC. Residues: CASSAEGGKNIQYF.

The chain recombines TRBV7-9 with TRBJ1-2; TRBD1 aligns across 7 bases. Trimming at V came to 5 bases and at J to 7 bases, leaving 16 bases not matched to a gene. The CDR3 is made up of 16 amino acids. Germline CDR1 is SEHNR and CDR2 is FQNEAQ (reference sequence). The CDR3 nucleotides read TGTGCCAGCAGCATTGGGGGAACAGGGGATCAAGGTGGCTACACCTTC. Translating gives CASSIGGTGDQGGYTF.

The chain links TRBV2 to TRBJ2-5; 14 bases match TRBD2. Germline lookup yields CDR1 SNHLY and CDR2 FYNNEI. This CDR3 spans 15 amino acids. V lost 4 bases to trimming and J lost 5 bases; unmatched junction nucleotides: 3. The DNA of the CDR3 is TGTGCCAGCAGTGGACTAGCGGGGGGGCCGGAGACCCAGTACTTC. This encodes CASSGLAGGPETQYF.

This clone occurred once. The rearrangement links TRBV2 to TRBJ2-7; 9 bases are a match to TRBD1. The CDR3 is 14 residues long. V lost 6 bases to trimming and J lost 1 base; unmatched junction nucleotides: 4. The germline gives CDR1 SNHLY, CDR2 FYNNEI. CDR3: CASRAGTGSYEQYF. CDR3 coding DNA: TGTGCCAGCAGAGCCGGGACAGGGTCCTACGAGCAGTACTTC.

V and J are TRBV21-1 and TRBJ2-7; the table's D call TRBD1 went unverified against the DNA. TRBV21-1 is tagged as a pseudogene. The CDR3 extends over 16 amino acids. The CDR3 coding sequence is TGTGCCAGCAGCACTACAGGGGATCGTCGCTCCTACGAGCAGTACTTC. This sequence encodes CASSTTGDRRSYEQYF.

This clone has only one observation. The chain couples TRBV6-1 to TRBJ2-1; weak D call: TRBD2 (5 bases). V was clipped by 8 bases and J by 4 bases, with 12 bases between them. Germline assignment: CDR1 MNHNS and CDR2 SASEGT. This CDR3 comprises 13 residues. In DNA form, the CDR3 reads TGTGCCAGCGGGCGGGCTGAGTACAATGAGCAGTTCTTC. This codes for CASGRAEYNEQFF.

The chain links TRBV27 to TRBJ2-7, with a tentative D call TRBD2 (6 bases). CDR1 is MNHEY, CDR2 SMNVEV, per germline (reference sequence). The CDR3 sequence is 15 residues long. Trimming pared 2 bases from V and 0 bases from J, leaving 11 bases between. The CDR3, as DNA: TGTGCCAGCAGTTTACGGCGGGGTGTCTCCTACGAGCAGTACTTC. This translates into CASSLRRGVSYEQYF.

This chain connects TRBV27 to TRBJ2-7; TRBD1 agrees at 8 bases. Germline V gene data show CDR1 as MNHEY and CDR2 as SMNVEV (reference sequence). Trimming removed 4 bases from V and 4 bases from J; junction bases left unmatched: 9. The CDR3 totals 15 residues. The CDR3 loop is CASSSSGGQYYEQYF. The CDR3 region has the DNA TGTGCCAGCAGTTCATCAGGGGGCCAATATTACGAGCAGTACTTC.

The J gene is TRBJ1-1, the V gene TRBV9, with TRBD1 as a possible D gene (6 bases). CDR3 size: 14 residues. V dropped 5 bases and J dropped 0 bases, with 11 bases sitting between them. Germline CDR1 and CDR2: SGDLS and YYNGEE. In DNA, the CDR3 is TGTGCCAGCAGTCAGGGGAATATGAACACTGAAGCTTTCTTT. Translated, it gives CASSQGNMNTEAFF.

This clone was counted between two and nine times. This chain uses TRBV28 with TRBJ2-2; D possibly corresponds to TRBD2 (6 bases). V lost 1 base and J lost 5, with 8 bases in between. Germline lookup yields CDR1 MDHEN and CDR2 SYDVKM. This CDR3 comprises 14 residues. CDR3 region: CASSLSGTTGELFF. CDR3 nucleotides: TGTGCCAGCAGTTTATCCGGGACTACCGGGGAGCTGTTTTTT. The whole variable domain, remainder taken from reference TRBV28 and TRBJ2-2, is DVKVTQSSRYLVKRTGEKVFLECVQDMDHENMFWYRQDPGLGLRLIYFSYDVKMKEKGDIPEGYSVSREKKERFSLILESASTNQTSMYLCASSLSGTTGELFFGEGSRLTVL.

The chain recombines TRBV6-5 with TRBJ1-6; the D gene is possibly TRBD1 (6 bases). Germline V gene data show CDR1 as MNHEY and CDR2 as SVGAGI. Deletions cut 5 bases from V and 7 bases from J, with 15 bases between. CDR3 length: 15 residues. CDR3 nucleotides: TGTGCCAGCAGTGTGACACAGGGCAGCAATTCACCCCTCCACTTT. Amino acid sequence: CASSVTQGSNSPLHF.